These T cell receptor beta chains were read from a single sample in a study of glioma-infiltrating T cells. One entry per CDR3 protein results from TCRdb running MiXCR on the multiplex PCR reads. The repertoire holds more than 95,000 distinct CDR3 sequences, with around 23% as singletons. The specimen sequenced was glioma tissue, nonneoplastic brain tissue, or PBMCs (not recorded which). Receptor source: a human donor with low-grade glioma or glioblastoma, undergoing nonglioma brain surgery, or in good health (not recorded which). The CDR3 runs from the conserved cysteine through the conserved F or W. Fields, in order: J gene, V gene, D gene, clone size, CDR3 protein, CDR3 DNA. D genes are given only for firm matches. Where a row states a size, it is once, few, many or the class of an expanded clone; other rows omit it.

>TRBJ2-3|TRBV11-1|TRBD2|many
CASSKQTSVDTQYF
TGTGCCAGCAGCAAGCAGACTAGCGTGGATACGCAGTATTTT
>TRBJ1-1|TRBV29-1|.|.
CSAVGQMKTEAFF
TGCAGCGCCGTGGGGCAGATGAAAACTGAAGCTTTCTTT
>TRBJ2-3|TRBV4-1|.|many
CASSQDPIDASVF
TGCGCCAGCAGCCAAGACCCTATAGACGCTTCCGTTTTT
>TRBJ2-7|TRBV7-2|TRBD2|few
CASRPTSGGGSYEQYF
TGTGCCAGCAGACCTACTAGCGGGGGGGGGTCCTACGAGCAGTACTTC
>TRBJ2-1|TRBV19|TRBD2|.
CASSPISGRESVEQFF
TGTGCCAGTAGCCCGATCAGCGGGAGAGAAAGCGTTGAGCAGTTCTTC
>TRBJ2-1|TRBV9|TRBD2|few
CASSSSGINEQFF
TGTGCCAGCAGTTCTAGCGGGATAAATGAGCAGTTCTTC
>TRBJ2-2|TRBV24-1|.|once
CATGAGDTGELFF
TGTGCCACGGGTGCCGGGGACACCGGGGAGCTGTTTTTT
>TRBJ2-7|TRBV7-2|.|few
CASSVGLGSYEQYF
TGTGCCAGCAGTGTCGGGCTAGGCAGCTACGAGCAGTACTTC
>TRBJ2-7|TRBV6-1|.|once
CASTGPTGSYEQYF
TGTGCAAGCACTGGCCCGACAGGTTCCTACGAGCAGTACTTC
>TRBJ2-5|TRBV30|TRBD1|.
CAWSVLGTGQETQYF
TGTGCCTGGAGTGTACTTGGGACAGGGCAAGAGACCCAGTACTTC
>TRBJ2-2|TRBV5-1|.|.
CASSFAGGYSGTGELFF
TGCGCCAGCAGCTTTGCCGGAGGCTATTCGGGGACCGGGGAGCTGTTTTTT
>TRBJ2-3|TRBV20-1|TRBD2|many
CSAYSGRAIDTQYF
TGCAGTGCCTATAGCGGGAGGGCCATAGATACGCAGTATTTT
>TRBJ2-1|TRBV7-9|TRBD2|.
CAVGGRETSNNVQFF
TGTGCCGTGGGAGGGAGGGAGACTTCGAACAATGTGCAGTTCTTC
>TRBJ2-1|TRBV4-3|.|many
CASSQVGGGPPLF
TGCGCCAGCAGCCAAGTCGGGGGTGGACCCCCCCTCTTC
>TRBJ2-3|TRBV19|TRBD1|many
CASSMEWDRSTDTQYF
TGTGCCAGTAGTATGGAGTGGGACAGGAGCACAGATACGCAGTATTTT
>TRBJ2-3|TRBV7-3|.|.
CASSLQSEDTQYF
TGTGCCAGCAGCTTACAATCGGAAGATACGCAGTATTTT
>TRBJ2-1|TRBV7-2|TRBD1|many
CASSPWTGNNEQFF
TGTGCCAGCAGCCCCTGGACAGGTAACAATGAGCAGTTCTTC
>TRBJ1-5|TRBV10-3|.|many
CAISETLTGNQPQHF
TGTGCCATCAGCGAAACTCTAACGGGCAATCAGCCCCAGCATTTT
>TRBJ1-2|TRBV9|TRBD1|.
CASSVLGQVADGYTF
TGTGCCAGCAGCGTACTAGGACAGGTGGCAGATGGCTACACCTTC
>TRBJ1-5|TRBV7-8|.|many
CASSLIGGINQPQHF
TGTGCCAGCAGCTTAATTGGAGGCATCAATCAGCCCCAGCATTTT
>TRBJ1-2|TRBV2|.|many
CASTRSYGYTF
TGTGCCAGCACCAGAAGCTATGGCTACACCTTC
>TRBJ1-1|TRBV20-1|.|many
CSAKESSGNTEAFF
TGCAGTGCTAAAGAGTCCTCGGGGAACACTGAAGCTTTCTTT
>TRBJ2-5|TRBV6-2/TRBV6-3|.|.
CANSYLLARIETQYF
TGTGCCAACAGTTACCTTCTAGCGCGTATAGAGACCCAGTACTTC
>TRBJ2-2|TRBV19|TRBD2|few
CASSTPFGSGRTAGGGELFF
TGTGCCAGTAGTACTCCGTTTGGTAGCGGGAGGACAGCGGGAGGCGGGGAGCTGTTTTTT
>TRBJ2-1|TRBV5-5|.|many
CASSLGLGEYNEQFF
TGTGCCAGCAGCTTGGGTCTAGGGGAATACAATGAGCAGTTCTTC
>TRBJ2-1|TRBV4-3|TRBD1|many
CASSQVTGQGQNEQFF
TGCGCCAGCAGCCAAGTAACGGGACAGGGGCAAAATGAGCAGTTCTTC
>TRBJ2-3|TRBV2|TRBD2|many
CASSSSGGPRDTQYF
TGTGCCAGCAGCAGCAGCGGGGGGCCCCGGGATACGCAGTATTTT
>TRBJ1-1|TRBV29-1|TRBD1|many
CSVAGGNTEAFF
TGCAGCGTTGCAGGGGGAAACACTGAAGCTTTCTTT
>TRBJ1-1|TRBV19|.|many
CASSIWENTEAFF
TGTGCCAGTAGTATCTGGGAGAACACTGAAGCTTTCTTT
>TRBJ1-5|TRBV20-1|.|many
CSARDRTGNQPQHF
TGCAGTGCTAGAGATAGAACAGGGAATCAGCCCCAGCATTTT
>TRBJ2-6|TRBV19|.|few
CASRNRDGSSGANVLTF
TGTGCCAGTCGCAACCGGGACGGTAGCTCTGGGGCCAACGTCCTGACTTTC
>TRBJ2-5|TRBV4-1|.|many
CASSQAPERTQYF
TGCGCCAGCAGCCAAGCCCCGGAGAGGACCCAGTACTTC
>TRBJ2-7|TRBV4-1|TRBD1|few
CASSQAPFPGQGMDEQYF
TGCGCCAGCAGCCAAGCTCCATTTCCGGGACAGGGTATGGACGAGCAGTACTTC
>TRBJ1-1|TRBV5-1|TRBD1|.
CASSLTGVNTEALF
TGCGCCAGCAGCTTGACAGGGGTGAACACTGAAGCTCTCTTT
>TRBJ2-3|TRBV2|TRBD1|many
CASRTKGTAITDTQYF
TGTGCCAGCAGGACGAAGGGGACAGCTATCACAGATACGCAGTATTTT